The T cell receptor (beta chain) under discussion was sequenced for a study of T-cell reconstitution after alpha-beta-depleted transplantation in children. The V gene's germline CDR1 is MGHRA and CDR2 YSYEKL. This CDR3 comprises 16 residues. The trim removed 0 bases at V and 3 bases at J, leaving 4 bases unmatched. Unique molecular identifiers were incorporated when the TCRbeta library was constructed. TCRdb redid the calling of the PCR reads with MiXCR, one entry per CDR3 protein. The data show roughly 500,000 distinct CDR3 sequences, with about 30% seen just once and 2% to 3% held by the top ten. There are a few counts of this clonotype.

The TCR comes from a human donor who donated a stem cell graft to a child with aplastic anemia. The chain couples TRBV4-1 to TRBJ1-4; 7 nucleotides line up with TRBD1. The source was PBMCs from the stem cell graft donor, collected from the stem cell graft. This CDR3 is CASSQEVGTANEKLFF. CDR3 nucleotides: TGCGCCAGCAGCCAAGAAGTGGGGACAGCTAATGAAAAACTGTTTTTT.